Listed below are T cell receptor beta chains from one sample, sequenced in a study of PD-L1 blockade in urothelial cancer. Assay used: immunoSEQ multiplex PCR; TCRdb lists only in-frame clones, some missing. Of tens of thousands of clones listed, around 80% are singletons. This sample comprised PBMCs, obtained around atezolizumab (anti-PD-L1) treatment. The receptor source for this set is an older man with urothelial cancer. CDR3s include the opening cysteine and the closing phenylalanine or tryptophan.

CDR3aa | j_gene | len | v_gene
CASRRQGRGYEQYF | NA | 14 | TRBV6-5
CASSMGQGSQYF | TRBJ2-5 | 12 | TRBV19
CASSLAGISGEAFF | TRBJ1-1 | 14 | TRBV7-3
CSVEAGHTTDTQYF | TRBJ2-3 | 14 | TRBV29-1
CASSPGGAQETQYF | TRBJ2-5 | 14 | TRBV6-5
CATSRDRSKRDRGYEQYF | TRBJ2-7 | 18 | TRBV15
CASSSRPSGVVETQYF | TRBJ2-5 | 16 | TRBV5-4
CASSLGLAGGTNTDTQYF | TRBJ2-3 | 18 | TRBV7-2
CASSPRLAGAMGGELFF | TRBJ2-2 | 17 | TRBV7-9
CASTGLAGGPTGELFF | TRBJ2-2 | 16 | TRBV18
CASSVGVLSYEQYF | TRBJ2-7 | 14 | TRBV5-1
CASSSPGGTGNEKLFF | TRBJ1-4 | 16 | TRBV28
CASSESPLREAQPQHF | TRBJ1-5 | 16 | TRBV6-1
CASSPLAGGQETQYF | TRBJ2-5 | 15 | TRBV5-6
CATSRDGLAADTQYF | TRBJ2-3 | 15 | TRBV15
CASSLREGGRTDTQYF | TRBJ2-3 | 16 | TRBV4-1
CASSTYRDRVPLRSNGYTF | TRBJ1-2 | 19 | TRBV27
CASSTNRVRELFF | TRBJ2-2 | 13 | TRBV5-1
CASSTGQHYEQYF | TRBJ2-7 | 13 | TRBV5-1
CAISESGSSGNEKLFF | TRBJ1-4 | 16 | TRBV10-3
CASSMLTDTEAFF | TRBJ1-1 | 13 | TRBV11-3
CASTRTGGDALYGYTF | TRBJ1-2 | 16 | TRBV9
CASSKSGQGDTQYF | TRBJ2-3 | 14 | TRBV19
CASSEYLAGNEQFF | TRBJ2-1 | 14 | TRBV2
CACGGQMGEKLFF | TRBJ1-4 | 13 | TRBV19
CASRKAGGRNNEQFF | TRBJ2-1 | 15 | TRBV9
CASEDRGGIQYF | TRBJ2-4 | 12 | TRBV2
CASSLGGSAGELFF | TRBJ2-2 | 14 | TRBV5-4
CASSFGSESYEQYF | TRBJ2-7 | 14 | TRBV7-2
CASSSKVPGTSGTAYEQYF | TRBJ2-7 | 19 | TRBV19
CASSPGTSSYNEQFF | TRBJ2-1 | 15 | TRBV13
CASSIDSNEQFF | TRBJ2-1 | 12 | TRBV5-4
CASSPSWQAYNEQFF | TRBJ2-1 | 15 | TRBV11-3
CSGGQGDEQFF | TRBJ2-1 | 11 | TRBV20-1
CASSILVGGHPGELFF | TRBJ2-2 | 16 | TRBV5-8
CASSLWTSPYEQYF | TRBJ2-7 | 14 | TRBV5-4
CASSRTGDPYEQYF | TRBJ2-7 | 14 | TRBV6-5
CASQQGATYEQYF | TRBJ2-7 | 13 | TRBV5-1
CASSVASYQETQYF | TRBJ2-5 | 14 | TRBV6-1
CASSQGQGAYNEQFF | TRBJ2-1 | 15 | TRBV18
CASSPPGANEQFF | TRBJ2-1 | 13 | TRBV9
CASSSQTGVNTEAFF | TRBJ1-1 | 15 | TRBV6-5
CASSLGARNTEAFF | TRBJ1-1 | 14 | TRBV5-4
CASSLQDNEQFF | TRBJ2-1 | 12 | TRBV6-1
CASSHRTGVTYEQYF | TRBJ2-7 | 15 | TRBV14
CASSLEGQPQHF | TRBJ1-5 | 12 | TRBV5-8
CASSQLSGELFF | TRBJ2-2 | 12 | TRBV4-2
CASSLEEGFNQPQHF | TRBJ1-5 | 15 | TRBV7-6
CASSLSSGRVGETQYF | TRBJ2-5 | 16 | TRBV7-2
CASSPRQGNYGYTF | TRBJ1-2 | 14 | TRBV27
CAWSRDRINYGYTF | TRBJ1-2 | 14 | TRBV30
CASSESGTGSYEQYF | TRBJ2-7 | 15 | TRBV4-1
CASSSLGTKGSYEQYF | TRBJ2-7 | 16 | TRBV5-1
CASSSSNAGGLEQYF | TRBJ2-7 | 15 | TRBV7-9
CASSENINQPQHF | TRBJ1-5 | 13 | TRBV6-4
CASSQANTGDSGNTIYF | TRBJ1-3 | 17 | TRBV7-6
CASSVSDSGRGEQFF | TRBJ2-1 | 15 | TRBV2
CASSLEDRSGNTIYF | TRBJ1-3 | 15 | TRBV7-2